By share, the clone carrying this T cell receptor (beta chain) counts as large. Adaptor-ligated barcode primers were used to amplify TRBV12-4/TRBJ1-2 clonotypes. MiXCR, applied by TCRdb to the multiplex PCR reads, yields one record per CDR3 protein. The sample has roughly 1,000 distinct CDR3 sequences, roughly 5.4% seen once; the top ten hold roughly 17%. V lost 5 bases and J lost 4, with 17 bases in between. The CDR3 is 15 amino acids. Memory CD4+ cells were defined as CD4+CD45RO+CD25-. The sequencing input was memory CD4+ T cells sorted from blood. Subset noted: memory CD4+ T cells, CD4+CD45RO+CD25-. This clonotype was sampled from a female donor with breast cancer. The genes are TRBV12-3 or TRBV12-4 and TRBJ1-2, with D possibly matching TRBD1 (5 bases). The CDR3 coding sequence is TGTGCCAGCAGTCGACCGACCGGGACTCTCTATGGCTACACCTTC. Protein: CASSRPTGTLYGYTF.